This T cell receptor beta chain emerged from a study of cytomegalovirus exposure and HLA in healthy donors. Study outcomes and limitations: After further analysis at a later stage, roughly 16,000 TCR beta sequences were associated with HLA alleles at 0.05 false discovery rate. A later analysis reportedly found that, within productive TCRs, an Asian-associated ancestry cluster had fewer N-insertions than the mean observed across the 666 donors. V- and J-gene trimming of TCR beta was linked (in a later analysis) to a missense DCLRE1C variant.

Amplification used 60 Vbeta primers and 13 Jbeta primers. The protocol was immunoSEQ multiplex PCR, while the TCRdb copy is restricted to in-frame clones and leaves out a portion. The sample consists of about 110,000 clones, 65% to 85% of them appearing once. A word on this clone: The antigen is unknown.

The receptor's source is a man between 18 and 29 years old in good health and CMV-seronegative. The sequencing sample was made of PBMCs.

The DNA for the CDR3 is TGTGCCAGCAGTGAACAGGGGGCTGGGGCCAACGTCCTGACTTTC. Its protein is CASSEQGAGANVLTF. The rearrangement uses TRBV6-4 and TRBJ2-6; 8 bases agree with TRBD1. This CDR3 region has 15 residues. V shed 3 bases and J 2 bases; nucleotides not matched to a gene: 0. Germline assignment: CDR1 MRHNA and CDR2 SNTAGT.